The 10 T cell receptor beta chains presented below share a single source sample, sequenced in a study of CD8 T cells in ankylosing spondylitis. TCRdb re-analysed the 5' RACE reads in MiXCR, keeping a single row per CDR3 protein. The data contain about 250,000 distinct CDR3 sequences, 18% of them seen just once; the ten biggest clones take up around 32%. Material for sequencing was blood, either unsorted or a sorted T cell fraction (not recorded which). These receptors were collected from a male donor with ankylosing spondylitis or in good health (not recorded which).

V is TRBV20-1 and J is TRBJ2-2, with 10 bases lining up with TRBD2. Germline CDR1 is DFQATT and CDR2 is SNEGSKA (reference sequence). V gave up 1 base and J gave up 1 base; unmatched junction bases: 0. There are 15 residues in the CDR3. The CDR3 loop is CSARGTSGNTGELFF. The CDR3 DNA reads TGCAGTGCTAGAGGGACTAGCGGGAACACCGGGGAGCTGTTTTTT.

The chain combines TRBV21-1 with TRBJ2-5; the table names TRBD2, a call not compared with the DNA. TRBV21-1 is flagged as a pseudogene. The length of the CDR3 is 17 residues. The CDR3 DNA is TGTGCCAGCAGCAAAGAAGGGACTAGCGGGACCCAAGAGACCCAGTACTTC. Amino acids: CASSKEGTSGTQETQYF.

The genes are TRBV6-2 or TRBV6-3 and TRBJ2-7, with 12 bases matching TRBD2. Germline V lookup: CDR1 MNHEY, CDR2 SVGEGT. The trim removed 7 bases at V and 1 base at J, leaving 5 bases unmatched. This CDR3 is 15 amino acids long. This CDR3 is CASIIGLAGSYEQYF. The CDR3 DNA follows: TGTGCCAGCATCATCGGACTAGCGGGATCCTACGAGCAGTACTTC.

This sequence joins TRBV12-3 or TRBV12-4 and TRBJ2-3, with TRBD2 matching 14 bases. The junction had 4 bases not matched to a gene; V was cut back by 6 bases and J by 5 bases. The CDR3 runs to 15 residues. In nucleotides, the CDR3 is TGTGCCAGCAGGTTGACTAGCGGGGGGGGAGATACGCAGTATTTT. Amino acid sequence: CASRLTSGGGDTQYF.

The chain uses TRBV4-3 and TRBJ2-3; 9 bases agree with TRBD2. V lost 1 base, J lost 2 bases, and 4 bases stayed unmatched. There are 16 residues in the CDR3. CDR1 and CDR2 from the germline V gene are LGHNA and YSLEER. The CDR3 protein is CASSQVGTSPTDTQYF. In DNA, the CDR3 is TGCGCCAGCAGCCAAGTCGGGACTAGCCCCACAGATACGCAGTATTTT.

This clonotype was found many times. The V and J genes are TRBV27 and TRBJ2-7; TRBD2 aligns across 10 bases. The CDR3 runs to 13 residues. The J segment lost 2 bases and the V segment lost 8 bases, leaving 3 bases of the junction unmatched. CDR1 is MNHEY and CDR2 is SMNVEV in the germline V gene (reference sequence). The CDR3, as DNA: TGTGCCAGCCGTCTAGCGGGGGCCTACGAGCAGTACTTC. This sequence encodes CASRLAGAYEQYF.

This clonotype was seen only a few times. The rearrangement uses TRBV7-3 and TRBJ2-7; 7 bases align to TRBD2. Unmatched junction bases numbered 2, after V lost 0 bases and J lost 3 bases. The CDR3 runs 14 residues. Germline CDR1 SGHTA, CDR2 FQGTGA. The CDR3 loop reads CASSLTGGDYEQYF. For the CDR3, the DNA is TGTGCCAGCAGCTTAACGGGAGGGGACTACGAGCAGTACTTC.

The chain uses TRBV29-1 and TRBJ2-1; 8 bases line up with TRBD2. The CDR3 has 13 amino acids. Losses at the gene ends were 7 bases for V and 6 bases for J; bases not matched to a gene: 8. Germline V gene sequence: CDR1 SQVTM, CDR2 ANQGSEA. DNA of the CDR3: TGCAGCGCCGGGACTAGTAACAGCAATGAGCAGTTCTTC. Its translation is CSAGTSNSNEQFF.

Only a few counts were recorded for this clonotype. The CDR3: CASSPGAGGDYEQYF. The CDR3 DNA follows: TGTGCCAGCAGCCCAGGGGCGGGAGGGGACTACGAGCAGTACTTC. The chain employs TRBV7-6 and TRBJ2-7; TRBD2 matches at 9 bases. Losses at the gene ends were 5 bases for V and 3 bases for J; bases not matched to a gene: 8. This CDR3 is 15 amino acids long. The germline gives CDR1 SGHVS, CDR2 FNYEAQ.

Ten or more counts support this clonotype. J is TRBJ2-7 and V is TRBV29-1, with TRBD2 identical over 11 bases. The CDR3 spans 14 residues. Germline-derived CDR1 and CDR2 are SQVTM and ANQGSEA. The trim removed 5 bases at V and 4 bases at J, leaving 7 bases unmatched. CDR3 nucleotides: TGCAGCGTTCGTCTTAGCGGGAGGGGGTACGAGCAGTACTTC. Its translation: CSVRLSGRGYEQYF.